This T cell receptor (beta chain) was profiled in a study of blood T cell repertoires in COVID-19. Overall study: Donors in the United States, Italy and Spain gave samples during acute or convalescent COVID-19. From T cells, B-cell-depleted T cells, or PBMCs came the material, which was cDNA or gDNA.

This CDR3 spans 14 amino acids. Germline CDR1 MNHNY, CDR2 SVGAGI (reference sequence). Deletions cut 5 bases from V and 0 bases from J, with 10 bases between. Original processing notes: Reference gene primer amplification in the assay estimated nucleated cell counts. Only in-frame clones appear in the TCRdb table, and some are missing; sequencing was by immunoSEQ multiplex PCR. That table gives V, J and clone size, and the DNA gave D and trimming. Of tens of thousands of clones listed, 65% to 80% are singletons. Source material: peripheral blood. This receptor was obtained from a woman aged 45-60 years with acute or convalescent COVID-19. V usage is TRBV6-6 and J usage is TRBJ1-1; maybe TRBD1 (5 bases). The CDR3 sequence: CASSDSLMNTEAFF. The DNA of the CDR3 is TGTGCCAGCAGTGACAGCCTAATGAACACTGAAGCTTTCTTT.